Reported below is one T cell receptor beta chain. Its specificity is unknown. Researchers ran the PCR with 60 Vbeta and 13 Jbeta primers. Sequencing was performed with immunoSEQ multiplex PCR; in TCRdb, only in-frame clones are kept and a portion is missing. Of about 96,000 clones detected, roughly 84% appear once; the ten largest clones hold approximately 3%. These data come from a study of cytomegalovirus exposure and HLA in healthy donors. Looking at the study overall: An early data release held approximately 80 million unique TCRs from HLA-typed donors. Study-wide findings and caveats: For most TCR beta V segments, an earlier analysis put the productive rate at about 87% or about 30% of the time.

This receptor was identified in a man aged 30-40 years in good health and CMV-seronegative. The sample comprised PBMCs.

This CDR3 reads CASSLAVGGSTEAFF. CDR3 coding DNA: TGTGCCAGCAGCTTGGCTGTAGGTGGGAGCACTGAAGCTTTCTTT. The gene calls are TRBV5-4 and TRBJ1-1; the D is unclear. V was shortened by 0 bases and J by 4 bases, with 13 bases between the two germline ends. Per the germline V gene, CDR1 is SGHNT and CDR2 is YYREEE (reference sequence). The CDR3 spans 15 residues.